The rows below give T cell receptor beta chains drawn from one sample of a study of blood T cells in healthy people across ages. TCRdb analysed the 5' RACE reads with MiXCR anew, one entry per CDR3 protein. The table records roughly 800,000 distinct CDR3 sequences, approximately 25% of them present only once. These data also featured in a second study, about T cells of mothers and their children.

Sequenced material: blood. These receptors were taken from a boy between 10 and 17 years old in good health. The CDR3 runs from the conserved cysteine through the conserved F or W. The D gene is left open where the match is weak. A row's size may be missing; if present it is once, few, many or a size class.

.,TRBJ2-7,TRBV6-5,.,TGTGCAACCAAGCAGGGATACGGGCAGTACTTC,CATKQGYGQYF
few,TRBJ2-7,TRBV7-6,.,TGTGCCAGCAGCTCCCCGGTGGGGGGATACGAGCAGTACTTC,CASSSPVGGYEQYF
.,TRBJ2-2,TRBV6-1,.,TGTGCCAGCAATGAAGTCCCGGGGGCAGGCGGGGAGCTGTTTTTT,CASNEVPGAGGELFF
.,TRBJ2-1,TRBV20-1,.,TGCAGCGCTAGGGCGATGAGCTCCTACAATGAGCAGTTCTTC,CSARAMSSYNEQFF
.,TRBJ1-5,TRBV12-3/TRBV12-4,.,TGTGCCAGCAGTTTATCCGGGGAAAGCAATCAGCCCCAGCATTTT,CASSLSGESNQPQHF
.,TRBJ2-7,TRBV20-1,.,TGCAGTGCTACCGGGCCTATCGTCTACGAGCAGTACTTC,CSATGPIVYEQYF
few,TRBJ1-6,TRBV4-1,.,TGCGCCAGCAGCCTCGGCAAAAGTGGGGACCTCCACTTT,CASSLGKSGDLHF
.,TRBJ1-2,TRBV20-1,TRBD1,TGCAGTGCTCGCTCCAGGGGGAACTATGGCTACACCTTC,CSARSRGNYGYTF
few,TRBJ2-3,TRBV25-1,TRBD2,TGTGCCAGCAGTGAATCAGTTCGGGCTAGCGGAAGCACAGATACGCAGTATTTT,CASSESVRASGSTDTQYF
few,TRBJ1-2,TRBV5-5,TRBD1,TGTGCCAGCAGCAAAGATCCCGGGACAGGGGGTTACTATGGCTACACCTTC,CASSKDPGTGGYYGYTF
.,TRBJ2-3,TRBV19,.,TGTGCCAGTAGCGCGAGCGGAAGCGGCACAGATACGCAGTATTTT,CASSASGSGTDTQYF
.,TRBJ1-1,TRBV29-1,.,TGCAGCGTGGGTGAGGGGCTAGGAACTGAAGCTTTCTTT,CSVGEGLGTEAFF
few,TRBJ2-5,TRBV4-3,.,TGCGCCAGCAGCCAAGATGCGGGGTTCCAAGAGACCCAGTACTTC,CASSQDAGFQETQYF
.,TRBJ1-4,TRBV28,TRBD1,TGTGCCAGCAGTTTATTCCGGACAGGGACCGCAACTAATGAAAAACTGTTTTTT,CASSLFRTGTATNEKLFF
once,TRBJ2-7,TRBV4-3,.,TGCGCCAGCAGCCAAGAAAATATAGGGAGCTCCTACGAGCAGTACTTC,CASSQENIGSSYEQYF
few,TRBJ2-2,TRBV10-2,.,TGCGCCAGCACATTGGAACTCTTCGGGGAGCTGTTTTTT,CASTLELFGELFF
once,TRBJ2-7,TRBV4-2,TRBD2,TGTGCCAGCAGCCAAGAGGCGGAACTAGCGGGCTACGAGCAGTACTTC,CASSQEAELAGYEQYF
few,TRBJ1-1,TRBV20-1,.,TGCAGTGCTATTGAGAGGAGGGCTGAAGCTTTCTTT,CSAIERRAEAFF
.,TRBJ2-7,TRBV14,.,TGTGCCAGCAGCCAAGTAACTAGCCCCACCTACGAGCAGTACTTC,CASSQVTSPTYEQYF
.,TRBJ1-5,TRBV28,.,TGTGCCAGCAGTCGGGACCTTCCTCCCCAGCATTTT,CASSRDLPPQHF
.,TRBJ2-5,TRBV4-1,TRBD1,TGCGCCAGCAGCCAGGGACAGCAACCGAGGGAGCAGTACTTC,CASSQGQQPREQYF
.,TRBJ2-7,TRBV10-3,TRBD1,TGTGCCATCGACTCCGGGACAGGGGTTTTCGAGCAGTACTTC,CAIDSGTGVFEQYF
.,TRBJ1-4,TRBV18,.,TGTGCCAGCTCACCACCGGACAGAAGTAATGAAAAACTGTTTTTT,CASSPPDRSNEKLFF
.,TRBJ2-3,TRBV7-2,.,TGTGCCAGCAGCTCTCCCCTCGTGGACTGGACTAGCACAGATACGCAGTATTTT,CASSSPLVDWTSTDTQYF
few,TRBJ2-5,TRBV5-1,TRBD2,TGCGCCAGCAGCCTGTCGGGGGGTGTGTACCAAGAGACCCAGTACTTC,CASSLSGGVYQETQYF
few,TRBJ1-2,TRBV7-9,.,TGTGCCAGCAGCTTCGAGGACAGCTATGGCTACACCTTC,CASSFEDSYGYTF
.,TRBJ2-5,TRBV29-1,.,TGCAGCGTTGAAGGGGTCCTAGCCTCAGCATATGAAGAGACCCAGTACTTC,CSVEGVLASAYEETQYF
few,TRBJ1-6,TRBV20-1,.,TGCAGTGCTAGAGAGTCGGGCGGAAAGAGAGGTTCACCCCTCCACTTT,CSARESGGKRGSPLHF
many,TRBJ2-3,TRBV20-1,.,TGCAGTGCTCCCTCTCCGGGGATTTCTAGCACAGATACGCAGTATTTT,CSAPSPGISSTDTQYF
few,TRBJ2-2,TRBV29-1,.,TGCAGCGTTATGCCCAAAGCGAACACCGGGGAGCTGTTTTTT,CSVMPKANTGELFF
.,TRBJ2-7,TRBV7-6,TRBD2,TGTGCCAGCACCCTTCTAGCGGGGGGCCGGGACGAGCAGTACTTC,CASTLLAGGRDEQYF
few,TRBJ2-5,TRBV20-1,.,TGCAGTGCTAATGGGGGGCTCTTCCACCACGAGACCCAGTACTTC,CSANGGLFHHETQYF
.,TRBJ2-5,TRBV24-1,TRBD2,TGTGCCACCAGTGCCCACGGGACTAGCAGGGAGACCCAGTACTTC,CATSAHGTSRETQYF
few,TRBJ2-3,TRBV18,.,TGTGCCAGCTCACCGGACAGATCCTGGTCCCCAGATACGCAGTATTTT,CASSPDRSWSPDTQYF
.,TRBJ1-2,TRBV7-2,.,TGTGCCAGCAGCTTAAGTGCCTTATATGGCTACGCCTTC,CASSLSALYGYAF
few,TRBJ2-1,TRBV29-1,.,TGCAGCGTTGAAGATCTTCAGGGGGGGCCCTACAATGAGCAGTTCTTC,CSVEDLQGGPYNEQFF
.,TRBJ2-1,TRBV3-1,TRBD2,TGTGCCAGCAGCCAAGATCGGCGACTAGCGGGAGTGGATGAGCAGTTCTTC,CASSQDRRLAGVDEQFF
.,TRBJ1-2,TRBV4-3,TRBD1,TGCGCCAGCAGCCAAGCCTTAGACAGGGCTTCCTATGGCTACACCTTC,CASSQALDRASYGYTF
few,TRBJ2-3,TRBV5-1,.,TGCGCCAGCAGCTTGGACCCAGATACGCAGTATTTT,CASSLDPDTQYF
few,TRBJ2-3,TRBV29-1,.,TGCAGCGGCCGCTCCGGGGCCCCAGATACGCAGTATTTT,CSGRSGAPDTQYF
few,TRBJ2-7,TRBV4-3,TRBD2,TGCGCCAGCAGCCCCCGACTAGCGGAAACCTATGAGCAGTACTTC,CASSPRLAETYEQYF
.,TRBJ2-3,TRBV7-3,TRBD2,TGTGTCAGCAGCTTTGGAACGGGAGGGACAGATACGCAGTATTTT,CVSSFGTGGTDTQYF
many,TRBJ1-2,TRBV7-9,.,TGTGCCAGCAGCTCTTTAATCGGGGACCTCGGTGGCTACACCTTC,CASSSLIGDLGGYTF
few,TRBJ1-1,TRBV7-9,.,TGTGCCAGCAGCTTACAAACAGGGAACACTGAAGCTTTCTTT,CASSLQTGNTEAFF
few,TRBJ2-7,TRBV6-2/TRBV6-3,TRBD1,TGTGCCAGCAGACAGGGGGACAAGCAGTACTTC,CASRQGDKQYF
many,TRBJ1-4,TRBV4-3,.,TGCGCCAGCAGCCAAGATTATAGCTTGCGGGTGAGAGAAAAACTGTTTTTT,CASSQDYSLRVREKLFF
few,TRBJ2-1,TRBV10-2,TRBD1,TGCGCCAGCAGGGGGAGAACAGGGGATTATCGGAACAATGAGCAGTTCTTC,CASRGRTGDYRNNEQFF
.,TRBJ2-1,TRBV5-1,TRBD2,TGCGCCAGCAGCTTGGTTTCTTGGGGAGGGGATGAGCAGTTCTTC,CASSLVSWGGDEQFF